The entry below describes one T cell receptor beta chain. These data come from a study of shared clonotypes between healthy human individuals. The donors were all Caucasian adults (living in Nashville, Tennessee). Splitting of CD4+ cells produced CD45RA+ naive and CD45RA-negative memory subsets. This CDR3 is built from 15 residues. The germline gives CDR1 MDHEN, CDR2 SYDVKM. Trimming removed 7 bases from V and 0 bases from J, with 13 bases in between. Assay execution took place at the deep level. Researchers divided each subset's genomic DNA evenly across several immunoSEQ plates. Clones were read by immunoSEQ multiplex PCR, and TCRdb kept only the in-frame ones, dropping some. Counted here are a few million clones, 92% occurring once; the ten biggest clones make up roughly 0.34%.

The sample taken for sequencing was naive CD4+ T cells from PBMCs. Subset meaning: CD45RA+ positively selected. This sequence joins TRBV28 and TRBJ1-5, with a weak D call TRBD1 (5 bases). The origin of this receptor is a man between 18 and 35 years old in good health. Some clones in this sample may be carry-over from other donors' samples. The CDR3 bases are TGTGCCAGCACTGGGGGAAGGGGTAGCAATCAGCCCCAGCATTTT. It encodes CASTGGRGSNQPQHF.